This TCR beta chain was identified in a study of T cells in Graves' hyperthyroidism and ophthalmopathy. TCR beta CDR3 region amplification was performed from RNA transcripts. Using the HTBI primer set, a first-round RT-PCR was run on the TCR CDR3. TCRdb re-derived calls from the multiplex PCR reads in MiXCR, one entry per CDR3 protein. The profile shows around 690,000 distinct CDR3 sequences, approximately 15% of them singletons. There are many counts of this clonotype. Its antigen is not identified. Uncontrolled infection, other autoimmune disease, pregnancy or lactation barred patients from enrollment. General study results and limits: Ophthalmopathy and stable hyperthyroidism were separated by a 13 V-J model. Most expanded thyroid clonotypes above 0.001 recurred in blood.

The CDR3 runs 14 residues. Per the germline V gene, CDR1 is SGDLS and CDR2 is YYNGEE. Trimming left V 0 bases short and J 5 bases short, with 11 bases between. Specimen: blood. V gene TRBV9 combines with J gene TRBJ1-1; D is unresolved. The clonotype was recovered from a man in his fifties or sixties with Graves' hyperthyroidism. CDR3 coding DNA: TGTGCCAGCAGCGTAGTCCAGGAAGGGACTGAAGCTTTCTTT. The encoded protein is CASSVVQEGTEAFF.